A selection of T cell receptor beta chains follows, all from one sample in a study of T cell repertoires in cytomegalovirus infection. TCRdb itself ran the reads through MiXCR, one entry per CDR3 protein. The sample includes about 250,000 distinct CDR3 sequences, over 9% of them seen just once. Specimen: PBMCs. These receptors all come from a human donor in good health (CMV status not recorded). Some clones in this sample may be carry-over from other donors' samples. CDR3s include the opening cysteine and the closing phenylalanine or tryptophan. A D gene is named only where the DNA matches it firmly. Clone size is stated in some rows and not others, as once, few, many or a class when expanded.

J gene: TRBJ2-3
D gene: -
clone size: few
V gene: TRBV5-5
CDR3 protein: CASSGLAATDTQYF
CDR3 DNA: TGTGCCAGCAGCGGGCTGGCGGCCACAGATACGCAGTATTTT

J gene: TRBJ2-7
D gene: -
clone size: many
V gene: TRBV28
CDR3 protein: CASSFRGADDYEQYF
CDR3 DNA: TGTGCCAGCAGCTTCCGGGGGGCCGACGACTACGAGCAGTACTTC

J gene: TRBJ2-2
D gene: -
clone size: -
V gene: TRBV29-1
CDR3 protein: CSVGVVRNTGELFF
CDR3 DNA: TGCAGCGTGGGGGTGGTCCGGAACACCGGGGAGCTGTTTTTT

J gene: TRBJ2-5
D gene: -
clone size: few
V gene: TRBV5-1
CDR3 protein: CASSLKGAETQYF
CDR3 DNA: TGCGCCAGCAGCTTGAAAGGGGCGGAGACCCAGTACTTC

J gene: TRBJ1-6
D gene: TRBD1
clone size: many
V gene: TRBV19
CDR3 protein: CASSIDDRGHNSPLHF
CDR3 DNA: TGTGCCAGTAGTATCGATGACAGGGGGCATAATTCACCCCTCCACTTT

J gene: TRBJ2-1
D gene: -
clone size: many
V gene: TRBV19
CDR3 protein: CASSIARDPPYNEQFF
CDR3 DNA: TGTGCCAGTAGTATAGCACGGGATCCCCCCTACAATGAGCAGTTCTTC

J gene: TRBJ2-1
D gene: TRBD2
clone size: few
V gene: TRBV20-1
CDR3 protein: CSAGGLAGGRKYNEQFF
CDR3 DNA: TGCAGTGCTGGCGGACTAGCGGGGGGTCGCAAATACAATGAGCAGTTCTTC

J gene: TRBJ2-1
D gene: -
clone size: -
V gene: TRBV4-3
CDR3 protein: CASSPSGSSSNEQFF
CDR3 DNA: TGCGCCAGCAGCCCGTCGGGCTCCAGCTCTAATGAGCAGTTCTTC

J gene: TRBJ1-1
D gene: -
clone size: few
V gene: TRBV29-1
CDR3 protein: CSVLISQNTEAFF
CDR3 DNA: TGCAGCGTTCTCATCTCACAGAACACTGAAGCTTTCTTT

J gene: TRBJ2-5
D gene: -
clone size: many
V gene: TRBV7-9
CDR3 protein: CASSLESTQYF
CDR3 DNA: TGTGCCAGCAGCTTAGAGTCGACCCAGTACTTC

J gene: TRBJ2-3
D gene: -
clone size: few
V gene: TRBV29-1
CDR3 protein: CSARRGFSTDTQYF
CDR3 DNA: TGCAGCGCCCGGAGGGGGTTTAGCACAGATACGCAGTATTTT

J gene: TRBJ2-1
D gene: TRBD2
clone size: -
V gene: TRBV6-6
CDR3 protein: CASSYGTSGGHEQLF
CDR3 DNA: TGTGCCAGCAGTTACGGGACTAGCGGGGGCCATGAGCAGCTCTTC

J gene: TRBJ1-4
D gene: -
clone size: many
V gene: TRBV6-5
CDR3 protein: CASSYSGAPHEKLFF
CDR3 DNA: TGTGCCAGCAGTTACTCGGGTGCCCCCCACGAAAAACTGTTTTTT

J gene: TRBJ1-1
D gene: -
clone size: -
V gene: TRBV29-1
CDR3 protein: CSTGRRDTEAFF
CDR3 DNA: TGCAGCACGGGACGGCGGGACACTGAAGCTTTCTTT

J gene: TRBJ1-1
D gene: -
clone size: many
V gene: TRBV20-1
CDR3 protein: CRKEVSNTEAFF
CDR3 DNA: TGCAGGAAGGAAGTCTCGAACACTGAAGCTTTCTTT

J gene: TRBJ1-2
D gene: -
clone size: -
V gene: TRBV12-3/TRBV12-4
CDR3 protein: CASSWNAANYGYTF
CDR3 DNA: TGTGCCAGCAGTTGGAACGCGGCTAACTATGGCTACACCTTC

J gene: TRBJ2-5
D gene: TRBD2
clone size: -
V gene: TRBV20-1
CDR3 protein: CSARGLAGYYQETQYF
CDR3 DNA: TGCAGTGCTAGAGGACTAGCGGGGTACTACCAAGAGACCCAGTACTTC

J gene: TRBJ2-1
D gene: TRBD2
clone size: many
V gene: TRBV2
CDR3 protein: CASSGLAGAYNEQFF
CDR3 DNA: TGTGCCAGCAGTGGACTAGCGGGGGCCTACAATGAGCAGTTCTTC

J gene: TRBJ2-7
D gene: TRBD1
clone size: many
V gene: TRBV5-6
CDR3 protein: CASSLVGQGYEQYF
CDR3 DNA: TGTGCCAGCAGCTTGGTGGGACAGGGGTACGAGCAGTACTTC

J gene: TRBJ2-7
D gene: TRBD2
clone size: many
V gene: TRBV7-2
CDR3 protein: CASSLTSGGREQYF
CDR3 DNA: TGTGCCAGCAGCTTAACTAGCGGGGGACGGGAGCAGTACTTC

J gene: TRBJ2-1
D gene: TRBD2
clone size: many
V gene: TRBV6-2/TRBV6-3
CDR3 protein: CASSGRQLAGDNEQFF
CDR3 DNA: TGTGCCAGCAGTGGACGCCAACTAGCGGGGGACAATGAGCAGTTCTTC

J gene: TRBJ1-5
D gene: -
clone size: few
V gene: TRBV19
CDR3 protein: CASSIDRDNQPQHF
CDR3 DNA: TGTGCCAGTAGTATAGACAGGGACAATCAGCCCCAGCATTTT

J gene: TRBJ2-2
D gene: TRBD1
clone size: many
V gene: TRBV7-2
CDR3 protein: CASSLDRGLDTGELFF
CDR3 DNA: TGTGCCAGCAGCTTGGACAGGGGGCTAGACACCGGGGAGCTGTTTTTT